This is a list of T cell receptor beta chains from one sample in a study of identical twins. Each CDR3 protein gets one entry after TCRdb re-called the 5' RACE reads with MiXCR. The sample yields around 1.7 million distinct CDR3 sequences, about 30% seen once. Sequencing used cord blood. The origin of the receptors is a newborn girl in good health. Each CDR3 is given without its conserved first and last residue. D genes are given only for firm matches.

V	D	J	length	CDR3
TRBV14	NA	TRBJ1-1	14	ASSQEQEGMNTEAF
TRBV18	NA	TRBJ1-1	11	ASSPRENTEAF
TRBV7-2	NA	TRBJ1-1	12	ASSLPQGSAEAF
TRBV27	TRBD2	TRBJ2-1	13	ASSLSSGKGNEQF
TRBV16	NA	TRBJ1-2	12	ASSQSGDGYGYT
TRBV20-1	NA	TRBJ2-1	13	SARRGGGGHNEQF
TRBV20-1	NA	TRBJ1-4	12	SARDLNSYEKLF
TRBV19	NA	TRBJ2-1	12	ASSTLGTGYEQF
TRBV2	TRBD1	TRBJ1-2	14	ASKGDRAISIGGYT
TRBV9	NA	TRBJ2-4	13	ASSVALGAKNIQY
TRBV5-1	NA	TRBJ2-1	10	ASSLGLYEQF
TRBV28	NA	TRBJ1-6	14	ASRAISQGHNSPLH
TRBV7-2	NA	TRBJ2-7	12	ASSLGLRAPEQY
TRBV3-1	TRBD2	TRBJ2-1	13	ASSPRSGSRNEQF
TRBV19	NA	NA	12	ASSSTDFLETQY
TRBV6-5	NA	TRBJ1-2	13	ASSYSDRNRGGYT
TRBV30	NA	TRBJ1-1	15	AWVPGRRRGLNTEAF
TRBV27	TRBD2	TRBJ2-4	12	ASSQAGGRGRQY
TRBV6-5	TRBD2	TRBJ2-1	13	ASSLSGREGNEQF
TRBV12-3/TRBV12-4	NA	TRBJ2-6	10	ASMGGANVLT
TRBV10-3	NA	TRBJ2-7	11	AISGAGDYEQY
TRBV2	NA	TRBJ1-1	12	ASSGSARYTEAF
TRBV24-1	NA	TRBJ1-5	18	ATSDFLPRDSYNSNQPQH
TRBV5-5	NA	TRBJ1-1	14	ASSATAASKYTEAF
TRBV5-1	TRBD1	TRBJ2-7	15	ASSQNRGPQFFYEQY
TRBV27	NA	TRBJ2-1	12	ASSHKVVGDEQF